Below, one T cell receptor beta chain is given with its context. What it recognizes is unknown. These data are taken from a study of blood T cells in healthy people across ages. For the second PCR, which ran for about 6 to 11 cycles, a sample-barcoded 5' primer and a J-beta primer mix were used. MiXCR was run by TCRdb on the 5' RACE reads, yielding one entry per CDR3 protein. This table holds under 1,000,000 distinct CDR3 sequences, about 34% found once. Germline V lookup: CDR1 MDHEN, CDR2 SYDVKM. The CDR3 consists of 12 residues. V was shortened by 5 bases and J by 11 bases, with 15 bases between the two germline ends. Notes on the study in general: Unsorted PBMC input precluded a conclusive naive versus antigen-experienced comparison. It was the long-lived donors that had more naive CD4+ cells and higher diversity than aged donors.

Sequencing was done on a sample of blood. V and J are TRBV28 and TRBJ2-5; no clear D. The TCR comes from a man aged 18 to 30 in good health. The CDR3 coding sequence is TGTGCCAGCAGTCCGGACGGCGTAGGGCAGTACTTC. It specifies CASSPDGVGQYF.